This T cell receptor beta chain was captured by sequencing in a study of neurological immune-mediated disorders. 5'RACE with 10-nucleotide random UMIs generated the cDNA. TCRdb called the 5' RACE reads again in MiXCR, with one record for every CDR3 protein. The table has roughly 49,000 distinct CDR3 sequences, about 13% seen once; the top ten hold 9%. Overall study results and limits: Multiple sclerosis patients had less TCR clonal expansion than even healthy controls, unlike HTLV-1-associated myelopathy. Across subjects, expanded clones had no CDR3 amino acid sequences in common, pointing to private repertoires in all groups.

V was clipped by 5 bases and J by 8 bases, with 18 bases between them. Per germline, CDR1 SGHTA and CDR2 FQGNSA. This CDR3 contains 14 residues. This clonotype was seen at least ten times. Its specificity is not known. Regarding time point: longitudinal time-point 3. Preparation of the unsorted libraries drew on 2 million PBMCs stored at -80 C. The V call is TRBV7-2, the J call TRBJ1-2; D is perhaps TRBD1 (5 bases). Sequencing was done on a sample of PBMCs. The clonotype was recovered from a male donor with HTLV-1-associated myelopathy (HAM/TSP). CDR3 coding DNA: TGTGCCAGCAGCACCCTGTGGGGCCTCGTCGGCTACACCTTC. Protein sequence: CASSTLWGLVGYTF.